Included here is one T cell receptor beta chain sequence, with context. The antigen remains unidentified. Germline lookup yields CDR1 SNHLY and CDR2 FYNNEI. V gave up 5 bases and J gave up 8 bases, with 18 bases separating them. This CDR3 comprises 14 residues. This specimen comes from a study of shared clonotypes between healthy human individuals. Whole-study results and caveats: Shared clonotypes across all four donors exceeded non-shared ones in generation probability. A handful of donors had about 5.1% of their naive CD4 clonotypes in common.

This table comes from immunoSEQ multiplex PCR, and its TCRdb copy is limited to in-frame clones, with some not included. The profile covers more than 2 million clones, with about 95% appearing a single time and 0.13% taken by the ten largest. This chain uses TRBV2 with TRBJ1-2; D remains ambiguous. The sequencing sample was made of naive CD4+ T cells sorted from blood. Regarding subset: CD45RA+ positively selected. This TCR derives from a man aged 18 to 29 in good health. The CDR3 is CASSPYSQTTGYTF. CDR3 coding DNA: TGTGCCAGCAGTCCTTATTCCCAGACTACGGGCTACACCTTC.